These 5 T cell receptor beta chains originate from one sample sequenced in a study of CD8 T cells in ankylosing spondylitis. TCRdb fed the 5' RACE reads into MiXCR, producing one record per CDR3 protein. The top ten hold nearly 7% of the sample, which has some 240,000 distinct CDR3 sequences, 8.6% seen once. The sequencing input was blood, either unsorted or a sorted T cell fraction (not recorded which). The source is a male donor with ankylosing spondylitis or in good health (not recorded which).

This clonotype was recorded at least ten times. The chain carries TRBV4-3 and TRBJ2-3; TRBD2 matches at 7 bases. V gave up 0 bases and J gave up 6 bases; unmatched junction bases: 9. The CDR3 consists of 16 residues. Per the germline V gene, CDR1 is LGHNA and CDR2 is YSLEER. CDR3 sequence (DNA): TGCGCCAGCAGCCAAGATCTCGGGACTAATTCTGATACGCAGTATTTT. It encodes CASSQDLGTNSDTQYF.

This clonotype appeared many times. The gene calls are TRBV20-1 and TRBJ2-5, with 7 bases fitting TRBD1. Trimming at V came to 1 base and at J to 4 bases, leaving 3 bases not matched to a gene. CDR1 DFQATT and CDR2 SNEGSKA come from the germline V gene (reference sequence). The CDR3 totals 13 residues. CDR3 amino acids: CSARVTGTETQYF. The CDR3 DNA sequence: TGCAGTGCTAGAGTGACAGGGACAGAGACCCAGTACTTC.

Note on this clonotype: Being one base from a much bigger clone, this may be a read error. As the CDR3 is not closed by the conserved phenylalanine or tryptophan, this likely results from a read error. The CDR3 region is CASSLGAGQGNEQYS. The CDR3 nucleotides are TGTGCCAGCTCACTGGGGGCGGGACAGGGGAACGAGCAGTACTCC. This sequence joins TRBV18 and TRBJ2-7, with TRBD1 matching over 10 bases. In germline, CDR1 is KGHSH, CDR2 LQKENI. V shed 4 bases and J 5 bases; nucleotides not matched to a gene: 8. CDR3 length: 15 amino acids.

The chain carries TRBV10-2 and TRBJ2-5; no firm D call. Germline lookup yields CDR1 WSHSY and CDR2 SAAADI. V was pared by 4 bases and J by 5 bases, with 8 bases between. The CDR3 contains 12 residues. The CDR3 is CASSVPWETQYF. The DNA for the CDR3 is TGCGCCAGCAGTGTCCCATGGGAGACCCAGTACTTC.

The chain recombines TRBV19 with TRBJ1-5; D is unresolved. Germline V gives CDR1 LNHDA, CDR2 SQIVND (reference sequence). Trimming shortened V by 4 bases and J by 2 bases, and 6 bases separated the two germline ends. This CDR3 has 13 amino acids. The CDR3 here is CASSREGNQPQHF. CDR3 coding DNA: TGTGCCAGTAGTAGAGAGGGCAATCAGCCCCAGCATTTT.